These 27 T cell receptor beta chains were all obtained from the same sample, sequenced in a study of blood T cell repertoires in COVID-19. Assay: immunoSEQ multiplex PCR; the TCRdb copy retains only in-frame clones and omits some. The sample includes approximately 230,000 clones, more than 75% of them seen just once. The sample consisted of PBMCs or T cells enriched from blood (not recorded which). The receptor set was obtained from a man between 35 and 55 years old who had recovered from COVID-19.

This clone was detected once. The chain recombines TRBV5-1 with TRBJ2-1, with 12 bases fitting TRBD2. The V and J ends lost 3 bases and 8 bases, in that order; junction bases with no gene match: 6. Germline CDR1 and CDR2: SGHRS and YFSETQ. This CDR3 is built from 15 residues. The CDR3, as DNA: TGCGCCAGCAGCTCTCTAGCGGGGGGGCCGGATGAGCAGTTCTTC. This translates into CASSSLAGGPDEQFF. Together with reference TRBV5-1 and TRBJ2-1, the CDR3 gives the full variable domain: KAGVTQTPRYLIKTRGQQVTLSCSPISGHRSVSWYQQTPGQGLQFLFEYFSETQRNKGNFPGRFSGRQFSNSRSEMNVSTLELGDSALYLCASSSLAGGPDEQFFGPGTRLTVL.

The chain links TRBV5-8 to TRBJ2-2, with 11 bases aligning to TRBD2. The CDR3 has 15 residues. The germline CDR1 and CDR2 sequences are SGHTS and YDEGEE. V was pared by 3 bases and J by 5 bases, with 3 bases of the junction left unmatched. DNA for the CDR3: TGTGCCAGCAGCTGGACTAGCGGGTATACCGGGGAGCTGTTTTTT. Amino acids: CASSWTSGYTGELFF.

The chain employs TRBV19 and TRBJ2-7; 7 bases are a match to TRBD2. The CDR3 is 14 amino acids. Germline CDR1 reads LNHDA; CDR2 reads SQIVND (reference sequence). V trimming: 3 bases; J trimming: 2 bases; junction bases outside the gene matches: 4. The CDR3 loop is CASSIGGGTYEQYF. The CDR3 nucleotides are TGTGCCAGTAGTATCGGCGGGGGAACCTACGAGCAGTACTTC.

This clone was found once. The V gene is TRBV19, the J gene TRBJ2-2, with TRBD2 matching over 8 bases. The CDR3 has 15 amino acids. With 7 bases clipped from V and 3 bases from J, the junction kept 7 bases outside the gene matches. Germline lookup yields CDR1 LNHDA and CDR2 SQIVND (reference sequence). CDR3 sequence: CASTPGLAYTGELFF. CDR3 bases: TGTGCCAGTACTCCCGGACTAGCCTACACCGGGGAGCTGTTTTTT. Drawing the rest from reference TRBV19 and TRBJ2-2, the complete variable domain is DGGITQSPKYLFRKEGQNVTLSCEQNLNHDAMYWYRQDPGQGLRLIYYSQIVNDFQKGDIAEGYSVSREKKESFPLTVTSAQKNPTAFYLCASTPGLAYTGELFFGEGSRLTVL.

The chain has TRBV15 and TRBJ2-3; TRBD1 matches at 8 bases. Germline assignment: CDR1 LNHNV and CDR2 YYDKDF (reference sequence). The length of the CDR3 is 17 residues. The trim removed 0 bases at V and 5 bases at J, leaving 10 bases unmatched. The chain's CDR3 is CATSRDRIQGAIDTQYF. CDR3 bases: TGTGCCACCAGCAGAGACCGAATTCAGGGGGCGATAGATACGCAGTATTTT.

The J gene is TRBJ2-4, the V gene TRBV6-5; the match to TRBD1 covers 8 bases. Germline trimming cut 9 bases from V and 6 bases from J; bases unmatched to any gene: 7. Germline V lookup: CDR1 MNHEY, CDR2 SVGAGI. The CDR3 runs to 13 residues. DNA of the CDR3: TGTGCCAGGGATGAGACAGGGGTAAACATTCAGTACTTC. This translates into CARDETGVNIQYF.

The chain is built from TRBV2 and TRBJ2-2; D is unresolved. This CDR3 comprises 14 residues. Germline lookup yields CDR1 SNHLY and CDR2 FYNNEI. The ends were cut back, 2 bases at V and 1 base at J, with 5 bases in the middle. This chain's CDR3 is CASSESMNTGELFF. Written as DNA, the CDR3 is TGTGCCAGCAGTGAAAGCATGAACACCGGGGAGCTGTTTTTT. The full variable domain, rest sourced from reference TRBV2 and TRBJ2-2, is EPEVTQTPSHQVTQMGQEVILRCVPISNHLYFYWYRQILGQKVEFLVSFYNNEISEKSEIFDDQFSVERPDGSNFTLKIRSTKLEDSAMYFCASSESMNTGELFFGEGSRLTVL.

The rearrangement joins TRBV5-6 to TRBJ1-5; maybe TRBD1 (5 bases). This CDR3 comprises 16 residues. V was trimmed by 4 bases and J by 3 bases, leaving 17 bases between them. From germline, CDR1 is SGHDT and CDR2 YYEEEE. The DNA of the CDR3 is TGTGCCAGCAGCCTCGGGGGAGGGAGGATCAATCAGCCCCAGCATTTT. Translated: CASSLGGGRINQPQHF.

This clone has more than one count but fewer than ten. The V call is TRBV6-5, the J call TRBJ2-1; possibly TRBD2 for D (6 bases). V lost 4 bases and J lost 4, with 8 bases in between. The CDR3 runs 13 residues. Per germline, CDR1 MNHEY and CDR2 SVGAGI. The CDR3 here is CASSSGTYNEQFF. CDR3 DNA: TGTGCCAGCAGTTCGGGGACTTACAATGAGCAGTTCTTC.

CDR3 residues: CASSPRRETSTDTQYF. CDR3 DNA: TGTGCCAGCAGCCCACGGCGGGAAACTAGCACAGATACGCAGTATTTT. This sequence joins TRBV13 and TRBJ2-3; possible D gene TRBD2, 6 bases. Trimming removed 5 bases at V and 0 bases at J, with 15 bases between. CDR1 and CDR2 from the germline V gene are PRHDT and FYEKMQ (reference sequence). The CDR3 runs to 16 residues.

This chain connects TRBV9 to TRBJ1-6; TRBD1 agrees at 12 bases. The V gene end was trimmed by 3 bases and the J gene end by 4 bases; junction bases not matched to a gene: 5. The germline V gene has CDR1 SGDLS and CDR2 YYNGEE. This CDR3 contains 17 residues. The CDR3, as DNA: TGTGCCAGCAGCGGCCGGGACAGGGGGCTTTATAATTCACCCCTCCACTTT. Translation gives CASSGRDRGLYNSPLHF.

This clone was counted a single time. The CDR3 loop is CSVDRGRHTEAFF. The CDR3 DNA follows: TGCAGCGTTGATAGGGGCAGGCACACTGAAGCTTTCTTT. The rearrangement joins TRBV29-1 to TRBJ1-1; maybe TRBD1 (5 bases). V lost 3 bases and J lost 3, with 11 bases in between. In germline, CDR1 is SQVTM, CDR2 ANQGSEA. This CDR3 has 13 residues.

The chain carries TRBV30 and TRBJ1-6; D is uncertain. The CDR3 consists of 15 residues. Germline V CDR1 and CDR2: GTSNPN, SVGIG (reference sequence). V was clipped by 1 base and J by 7 bases, with 14 bases between them. The CDR3 bases are TGTGCCTGGAGTGCGGGGATTCGGGGAAATTCACCCCTCCACTTT. Its translation is CAWSAGIRGNSPLHF.

The J gene is TRBJ2-3, the V gene TRBV2, with D possibly being TRBD2 (6 bases). CDR1 is SNHLY, CDR2 FYNNEI, per germline. The CDR3 spans 13 residues. Trimming removed 7 bases from V and 9 bases from J, with 17 bases in between. CDR3: CASKLSPAGTQYF. The CDR3 coding sequence is TGTGCCAGCAAATTGTCTCCGGCGGGAACGCAGTATTTT.

This clone came up once. J is TRBJ1-1 and V is TRBV5-6; TRBD1 matches at 9 bases. The CDR3 is 15 residues long. The germline CDR1 and CDR2 sequences are SGHDT and YYEEEE. Trimming cost V 7 bases and J 4 bases; bases outside gene matches: 11. The CDR3 sequence is CASRGEGTGPTEAFF. In DNA form, the CDR3 reads TGTGCCAGCCGGGGGGAAGGGACAGGGCCCACTGAAGCTTTCTTT.

This clone came up a few times. The gene calls are TRBV3-1 (or the pseudogene TRBV3-2) and TRBJ1-1, with 7 bases lining up with TRBD1. This CDR3 has 14 amino acids. Germline lookup yields CDR1 LGHDT and CDR2 YNNKEL (reference sequence). The junction had 5 bases not matched to a gene; V was cut back by 6 bases and J by 1 base. CDR3 sequence reads: CASRETGKNTEAFF. CDR3 DNA sequence: TGTGCCAGCAGGGAGACAGGGAAGAACACTGAAGCTTTCTTT.

The chain carries TRBV28 and TRBJ1-2; 12 bases align to TRBD1. J gave up 4 bases and V 8 bases, and 11 bases lay outside the gene matches. Germline lookup yields CDR1 MDHEN and CDR2 SYDVKM. The length of the CDR3 is 16 residues. The CDR3 is CASEYDGTGGAYGYTF. CDR3 sequence (DNA): TGTGCCAGCGAATACGATGGGACAGGGGGCGCCTATGGCTACACCTTC.

The rearrangement links TRBV6-5 to TRBJ1-4; TRBD1 is a possible D gene (6 bases). V was trimmed by 2 bases and J by 7 bases, leaving 11 bases between them. The CDR3 consists of 14 residues. Germline lookup yields CDR1 MNHEY and CDR2 SVGAGI. The CDR3 is CASSYGQLSEKLFF. Here the CDR3 DNA reads TGTGCCAGCAGTTACGGACAGCTCTCTGAAAAACTGTTTTTT.

The chain employs TRBV23-1 and TRBJ1-5; 7 nucleotides line up with TRBD1. TRBV23-1 is designated an ORF whose function remains uncertain. CDR3 length: 17 residues. V was pared by 0 bases and J by 3 bases, with 8 bases of the junction left unmatched. As DNA, the CDR3 is TGCGCCAGCAGTCAATCCCTGAAAGGGGGCTACAATCAGCCCCAGCATTTT. It codes for CASSQSLKGGYNQPQHF.

This clone was counted between two and nine times. The rearrangement links TRBV2 to TRBJ1-1, with unresolved D. Germline CDR1 is SNHLY and CDR2 is FYNNEI. Between the trimmed V and J ends, which lost 4 bases and 4 bases, there was a span of 10 bases. The CDR3 runs to 13 residues. The chain's CDR3 is CASSVEGRTEAFF. The CDR3 DNA sequence: TGTGCCAGCAGTGTCGAGGGTCGCACTGAAGCTTTCTTT.

The chain uses TRBV5-5 and TRBJ1-6; D uncertain. Germline CDR1 SGHKS, CDR2 YYEKEE (reference sequence). Trimming took 0 bases from V and 8 from J, leaving 15 bases between them. The CDR3 contains 16 residues. The CDR3 loop reads CASSLAGGLGDSPLHF. The CDR3 DNA sequence: TGTGCCAGCAGCTTGGCCGGTGGTTTAGGAGATTCACCCCTCCACTTT.

The count of this clone is one. The chain links TRBV11-3 to TRBJ2-1, with a tentative D call TRBD2 (5 bases). The CDR3 contains 18 residues. The V end lost 0 bases, the J end lost 0 bases, and 15 bases lay between the germline ends. CDR1 is SGHNT and CDR2 is YENEEA in the germline V gene. The CDR3 nucleotides are TGTGCCAGCAGCTTAGATCTTGGTAGCGAAAGCTCCTACAATGAGCAGTTCTTC. It is translated as CASSLDLGSESSYNEQFF.

The V gene is TRBV7-8, the J gene TRBJ2-5; D not resolved. V was clipped by 7 bases and J by 0 bases, with 12 bases between them. Looked up from germline, CDR1 is SGHVS and CDR2 is FQNEAQ. CDR3 length: 14 residues. The CDR3 loop reads CASTPLLDQETQYF. CDR3 DNA sequence: TGTGCCAGCACCCCACTCCTAGACCAAGAGACCCAGTACTTC.

The chain employs TRBV30 and TRBJ2-7, with D perhaps TRBD1 (5 bases). V was pared by 4 bases and J by 4 bases, with 14 bases between. CDR3 size: 13 residues. Germline loops: CDR1 GTSNPN, CDR2 SVGIG (reference sequence). The CDR3 sequence: CAWNGRRDYEQYF. In DNA, the CDR3 is TGTGCCTGGAATGGTCGCAGGGATTACGAGCAGTACTTC. The variable domain in full, with the rest retrieved from reference TRBV30 and TRBJ2-7, is SQTIHQWPATLVQPVGSPLSLECTVEGTSNPNLYWYRQAAGRGLQLLFYSVGIGQISSEVPQNLSASRPQDRQFILSSKKLLLSDSGFYLCAWNGRRDYEQYFGPGTRLTVT.

The rearrangement uses TRBV9 and TRBJ2-1; 9 bases map to TRBD2. The CDR3 contains 17 residues. Trimming at V came to 0 bases and at J to 4 bases, leaving 8 bases not matched to a gene. Germline loops: CDR1 SGDLS, CDR2 YYNGEE. DNA for the CDR3: TGTGCCAGCAGCGTAGACGCCTCGCGGGAGGGTTACAATGAGCAGTTCTTC. Amino acid sequence: CASSVDASREGYNEQFF.

J is TRBJ1-6 and V is TRBV18; 9 nucleotides align to TRBD1. The V and J ends lost 3 bases and 7 bases, in that order; junction bases with no gene match: 4. This CDR3 contains 15 residues. Germline V gives CDR1 KGHSH, CDR2 LQKENI. DNA of the CDR3: TGTGCCAGCTCACCCGGGGGACAGGGAAATTCACCCCTCCACTTT. This codes for CASSPGGQGNSPLHF.

V usage is TRBV4-1 and J usage is TRBJ2-2; TRBD2 matches at 8 bases. CDR3 length equals 17 residues. Germline V CDR1 and CDR2: MGHRA, YSYEKL. The ends lost 3 bases at V and 6 bases at J; junction bases unmatched: 12. In DNA, the CDR3 is TGCGCCAGCAGCCAGCTCGATCCGGGACTAGTGGCCGGGGAGCTGTTTTTT. This gives the protein CASSQLDPGLVAGELFF.